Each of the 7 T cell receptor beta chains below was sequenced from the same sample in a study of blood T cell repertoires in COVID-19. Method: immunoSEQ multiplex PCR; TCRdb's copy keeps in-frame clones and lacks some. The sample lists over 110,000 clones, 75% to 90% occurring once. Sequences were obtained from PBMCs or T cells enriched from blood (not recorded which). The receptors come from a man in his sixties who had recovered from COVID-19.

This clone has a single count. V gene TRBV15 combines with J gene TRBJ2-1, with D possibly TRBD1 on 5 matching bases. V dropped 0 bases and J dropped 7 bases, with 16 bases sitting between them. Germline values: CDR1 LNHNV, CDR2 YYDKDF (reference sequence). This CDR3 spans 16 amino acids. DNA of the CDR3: TGTGCCACCAGCAGAGATTTCAAGGGGTTCGGGAATGAGCAGTTCTTC. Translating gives CATSRDFKGFGNEQFF.

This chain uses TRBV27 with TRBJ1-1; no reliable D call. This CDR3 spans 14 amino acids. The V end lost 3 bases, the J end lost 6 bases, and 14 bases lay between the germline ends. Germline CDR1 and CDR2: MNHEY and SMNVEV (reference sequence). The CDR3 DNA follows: TGTGCCAGCAGTTTTAGTTTCCGGGAGGCTGAAGCTTTCTTT. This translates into CASSFSFREAEAFF.

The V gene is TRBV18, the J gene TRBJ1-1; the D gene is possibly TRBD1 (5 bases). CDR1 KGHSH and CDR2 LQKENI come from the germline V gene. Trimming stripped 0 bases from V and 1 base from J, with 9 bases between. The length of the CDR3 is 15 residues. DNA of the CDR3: TGTGCCAGCTCACCACCCTCAAGGGGGAACACTGAAGCTTTCTTT. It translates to CASSPPSRGNTEAFF.

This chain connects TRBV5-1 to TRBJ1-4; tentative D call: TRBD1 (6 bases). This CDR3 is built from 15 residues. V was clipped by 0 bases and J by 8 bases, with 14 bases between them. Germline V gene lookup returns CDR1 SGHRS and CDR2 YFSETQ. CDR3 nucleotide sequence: TGCGCCAGCAGCTTGGGCGGACAGTCGGGGGAAAAACTGTTTTTT. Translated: CASSLGGQSGEKLFF.

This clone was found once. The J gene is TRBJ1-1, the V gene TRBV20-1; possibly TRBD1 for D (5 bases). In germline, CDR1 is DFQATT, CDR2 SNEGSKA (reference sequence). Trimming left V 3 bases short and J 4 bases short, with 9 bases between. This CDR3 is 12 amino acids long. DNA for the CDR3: TGCAGTGCTAGTCGCGGGGGCACTGAAGCTTTCTTT. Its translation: CSASRGGTEAFF.

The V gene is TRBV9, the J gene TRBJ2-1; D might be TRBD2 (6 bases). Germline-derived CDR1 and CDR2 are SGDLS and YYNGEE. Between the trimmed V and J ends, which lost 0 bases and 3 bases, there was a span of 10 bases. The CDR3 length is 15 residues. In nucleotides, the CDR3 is TGTGCCAGCAGCGTAGAGCTGGGACTCTACAATGAGCAGTTCTTC. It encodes CASSVELGLYNEQFF. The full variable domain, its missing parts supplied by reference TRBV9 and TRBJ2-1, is DSGVTQTPKHLITATGQRVTLRCSPRSGDLSVYWYQQSLDQGLQFLIQYYNGEERAKGNILERFSAQQFPDLHSELNLSSLELGDSALYFCASSVELGLYNEQFFGPGTRLTVL.

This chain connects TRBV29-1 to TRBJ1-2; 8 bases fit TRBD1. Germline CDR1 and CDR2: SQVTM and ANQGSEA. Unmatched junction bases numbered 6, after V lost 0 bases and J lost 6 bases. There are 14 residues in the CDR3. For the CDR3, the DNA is TGCAGCGTTGAAGAGGACAGGGAGGTCGATGGCTACACCTTC. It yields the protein CSVEEDREVDGYTF.